The source of this TCR beta chain is a study of shared clonotypes between healthy human individuals. Looking at the study overall: A donor's plate count was three for CD4 naive and three for CD4 memory; CD8 naive had two and CD8 memory one.

Findings and caveats of the study: Across subsets, estimated richness was generally greater for naive than for memory populations.

TCRdb's table, derived via immunoSEQ multiplex PCR, lists solely in-frame clones and lacks some. This sample has over 2 million clones, with about 95% found just once. Turning to this clone: Its antigen remains unidentified.

Germline V lookup: CDR1 SGDLS, CDR2 YYNGEE. The V segment lost 4 bases and the J segment 8 bases; nucleotides outside the gene matches: 7. The CDR3 sequence is 14 residues long. This rearrangement joins TRBV9 to TRBJ2-1; TRBD1 agrees at 9 bases. The sample was naive CD4+ T cells sorted from blood. Indicated subset: CD45RA+ positively selected. This receptor was taken from a man between 18 and 29 years old in good health. The CDR3 region has the DNA TGTGCCAGCAGCACGGGACAGGGACGGTATGAGCAGTTCTTC. It is translated as CASSTGQGRYEQFF.